Here is one TCR beta chain with its context. Its antigen target is currently unknown. A junction boundary mismatches the germline segment, possibly from a read error. CDR3 length: 16 amino acids, cysteine to phenylalanine. Solely the CDR3 DNA is kept, with 48 bases framed from the first base. CDR1 and CDR2, looked up from the germline V gene, are MGHDK and SYGVNS. The sample is drawn from a study of blood T cells in healthy people across ages (dated by TCRdb to 2015 to 2017). A note on the overall study: In model experiments, template switching captured roughly one uniquely barcoded TCR beta cDNA molecule for every two T cells. Two additional independent replicas of 1 million unique cDNA reads from the same blood draw were analyzed for two donors (one aged 18 to 30 and one aged 80 or older). Donors were grouped into four age groups: young (average 16 years), middle-aged (approximately 41), aged (about 59) and long-lived (around 80). To track age-related changes in TCR beta repertoire diversity, the study relied on deep sequencing normalized with unique cDNA molecular identifiers. Donors of different ages were randomly distributed across sequencing lanes to avoid experimental bias.

The donors were roughly 39 Caucasian individuals from Russia, aged about 6 to 95 years, who were systemically healthy. About 10 milliliters of peripheral blood were collected from each donor into EDTA-treated Vacutainer tubes. Ficoll-Paque density-gradient centrifugation was used to isolate PBMCs, with at least 6.5 million obtained per sample. Total RNA was extracted from PBMCs with Trizol reagent, with at least 5 micrograms obtained per sample. For every donor, an aliquot of PBMCs went through flow cytometry to measure the percentages of naive CD45RAhigh/CD27high T cells. The library came from 5' RACE. The instrument was an Illumina HiSeq 2500. The second PCR ran for roughly 7 to 12 cycles and used a J-beta primer mix along with a sample-barcoded 5' primer. A unique molecular identifier was introduced onto each TCR beta cDNA molecule by a template-switch 5' adaptor carrying 12 random nucleotides. Each sample yielded at least 3 million CDR3-containing paired-end reads. First-strand cDNA synthesis was performed from all RNA using the Mint cDNA synthesis kit, with priming by a TRBC-specific oligonucleotide. All cDNA was treated with uracil-DNA glycosylase and then went through a first 18-cycle PCR with the universal primers M1SS and BC2_uni_R. As for the authors' bioinformatics: Normalization of each sample was performed by random selection of 1 million high-quality reads, each carrying a distinct molecular identifier. Instead of being binned into consensus sequences, reads that shared molecular identifiers were thrown out. CDR3 identification, clonotype clustering and error correction used MiTCR with a Q25 quality threshold and the strictest error-elimination algorithm. A nonparametric unseen species model with Euler transformation was used to estimate a lower bound on total TCR beta diversity. TCRdb reworked the public reads: Q25 trimming with fastp, MiXCR clone assembly, productive beta chains retained. Rows with one shared CDR3 protein collapse into an entry with the most common genes and DNA. The V and J calls were not made by the authors but by TCRdb's processing. In this sample the table shows 850,000 to 1,100,000 distinct CDR3 sequences, roughly two fifths of which occur a single time. The ten most abundant clones make up around 13% of the sample.

Findings and caveats that apply to the study as a whole: The percentage of naive T cells measured by flow cytometry correlated strongly with observed TCR beta diversity. Donor CMV infection status was unknown, potentially confounding age-related changes in expanded clonotypes. Bulk unsorted PBMC profiling prevented conclusive comparison of naive and antigen-experienced compartments. Observed TCR beta diversity per million T cells fell roughly linearly with age, and a significant reduction was already apparent by age around 36. Compared with the aged group, the long-lived group had more naive CD4+ T cells, fewer expanded clones and increased TCR diversity, suggesting age selection. Estimates of total diversity from one million sequenced T cells were regarded as lower bounds and underestimates.

Sequenced: blood. This sequence originates from a man in his late teens or twenties in good health. Recombination joined TRBV25-1 with TRBJ1-6; the junction holds 7 bases that match TRBD1. DNA sequence: TGTGCCAGCGGTGAGAGGGGGCCATCCTATAATTCACCCCTCCACTTT. It encodes CASGERGPSYNSPLHF.